Listed below are T cell receptor beta chains from one sample, sequenced in a study of blood T cell repertoires in COVID-19. Sequencing used immunoSEQ multiplex PCR; TCRdb keeps in-frame clones, though not all of them. The data show 150,000 to 200,000 clones, around 82% seen once. The source material was PBMCs or T cells enriched from blood (not recorded which). The receptors originated from a woman in her fifties or sixties in a cohort exposed to, infected with or recovered from COVID-19 (not recorded which). The CDR3 runs from the conserved cysteine through the conserved F or W. The order of the fields is D gene, J gene, V gene, clone size, CDR3 DNA, CDR3 protein. The D gene is left open where the match is weak. Clone sizes are given selectively: once, few, many, or a class where the clone is expanded.

- | TRBJ2-1 | TRBV19 | - | TGTGCCAGTAGTATAAGGACAGCCCGCTCCTACAATGAGCAGTTCTTC | CASSIRTARSYNEQFF
- | TRBJ1-6 | TRBV27 | - | TGTGCCAGCAGTTTAGGGGAGGTCCGGCCCCTCCACTTT | CASSLGEVRPLHF
- | TRBJ2-7 | TRBV6-1 | - | TGTGCCAGCAGTGACTACCCCCCCGCGGGCAGACCAAGCTCCTACGAGCAGTACTTC | CASSDYPPAGRPSSYEQYF
TRBD2 | TRBJ2-2 | TRBV7-3 | - | TGTGCCAGCAGCTCCTGGACTAGCGGGAGCGCCGGGGAGCTGTTTTTT | CASSSWTSGSAGELFF
- | TRBJ1-1 | TRBV9 | - | TGTGCCAGCAGCTCCGGGGAGGTCTCGAACACTGAAGCTTTCTTT | CASSSGEVSNTEAFF
TRBD1 | TRBJ2-1 | TRBV6-5 | - | TGTGCCAGCACCAACCTAGGTCCGGGACAGGAGCAGTTCTTC | CASTNLGPGQEQFF
- | TRBJ1-2 | TRBV5-1 | once | TGCGCCAGCAGCTTGGCTGTGGAGGGTCATGGCTACACCTTC | CASSLAVEGHGYTF
TRBD2 | TRBJ2-3 | TRBV14 | - | TGTGCCAGCAGCCAAGATTGGAGCGGGAACCCTAGCACAGATACGCAGTATTTT | CASSQDWSGNPSTDTQYF
TRBD1 | TRBJ2-7 | TRBV5-5 | - | TGTGCCAGCAGCTGGAGATGGGACAGCTACGAGCAGTACTTC | CASSWRWDSYEQYF
TRBD2 | TRBJ2-1 | TRBV30 | - | TGTGCCCCTACTAGCGGGGGTGGGAATGAGCAGTTCTTC | CAPTSGGGNEQFF
TRBD1 | TRBJ1-3 | TRBV13 | - | TGTGCCAGCAGCGAGACAGGGGCCGGAAACACCATATATTTT | CASSETGAGNTIYF
TRBD1 | TRBJ2-7 | TRBV5-4 | few | TGTGCCAGCAGCTCGCGGACAGGGAAAGAAGACGAGCAGTACTTC | CASSSRTGKEDEQYF
- | TRBJ1-2 | TRBV12-3/TRBV12-4 | - | TGTGCCAGCAGCCAGGGGCCCTATGGCTACACCTTC | CASSQGPYGYTF
- | TRBJ2-5 | TRBV24-1 | - | TGTGCCACCAGTGATTTGAGTGGGGCACAGGAGACCCAGTACTTC | CATSDLSGAQETQYF
- | TRBJ1-3 | TRBV3-1/TRBV3-2 | - | TGTGCCAGCAGCCAAGTAGCTGACTCTGGAAACACCATATATTTT | CASSQVADSGNTIYF
TRBD2 | TRBJ2-5 | TRBV5-1 | once | TGCGCCAGCAGCCTGACTAGCGGAGGGTCTGGGGAGACCCAGTACTTC | CASSLTSGGSGETQYF
- | TRBJ1-6 | TRBV21-1 | - | TGTGCCAGCAGCAAACTTCCGCAGGCCTCCTATAATTCACCCCTCCACTTT | CASSKLPQASYNSPLHF
- | TRBJ1-2 | TRBV4-1 | - | TGCGCCAGCAGCCAATCGGGAGGAAACTATGGCTACACCTTC | CASSQSGGNYGYTF
- | TRBJ1-2 | TRBV9 | - | TGTGCCAGCAGCGTAGATCAGGGTAACTATGGCTACACCTTC | CASSVDQGNYGYTF
- | TRBJ1-1 | TRBV24-1 | - | TGTGCCACCAGTGATCTTCAGGAAGCTTTCTTT | CATSDLQEAFF
- | TRBJ2-1 | TRBV19 | - | TGTGCCAGTAAGGGGAATGAGCAGTTCTTC | CASKGNEQFF
- | TRBJ2-3 | TRBV6-5 | - | TGTGCCAGCAGTCGGGACAAACCAGATACGCAGTATTTT | CASSRDKPDTQYF